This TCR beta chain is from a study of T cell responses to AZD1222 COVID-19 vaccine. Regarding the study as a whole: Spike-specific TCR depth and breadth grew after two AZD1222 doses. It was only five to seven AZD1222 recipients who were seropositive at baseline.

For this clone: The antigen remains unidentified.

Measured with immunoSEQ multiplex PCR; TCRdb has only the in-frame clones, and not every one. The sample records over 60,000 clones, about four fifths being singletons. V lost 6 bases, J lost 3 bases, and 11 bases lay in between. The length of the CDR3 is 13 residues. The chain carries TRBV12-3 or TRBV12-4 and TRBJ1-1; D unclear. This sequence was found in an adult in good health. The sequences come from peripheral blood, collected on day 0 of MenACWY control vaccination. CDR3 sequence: CASSRIGDTEAFF. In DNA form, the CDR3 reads TGTGCCAGCAGCCGGATTGGGGACACTGAAGCTTTCTTT.